This TCR beta chain originates from a study of control samples from healthy donors and cancer patients. Per the germline V gene, CDR1 is DFQATT and CDR2 is SNEGSKA (reference sequence). The CDR3 is 11 residues long. Trimming left V 6 bases short and J 11 bases short, with 14 bases between. Sequencing used immunoSEQ multiplex PCR; TCRdb keeps in-frame clones, though not all of them. The sample includes about 150,000 clones, approximately 94% of them seen just once. This TCR was recovered from a woman in her late teens or twenties in good health. The specimen sequenced was blood. The chain recombines TRBV20-1 with TRBJ1-5; D not certain. The CDR3 nucleotides are TGCAGTGCCGGAACGAGTAGAGCCCAGCATTTT. It translates to CSAGTSRAQHF.